Sequencing of this TCR beta chain was carried out in a study of vaccination effects on CD4 cells after COVID-19. Across the study: Following the second dose by a median of 72 days, the post-vaccine samples were obtained.

The CDR3 spans 14 residues. V lost 8 bases to trimming and J lost 7 bases; unmatched junction nucleotides: 11. Per germline, CDR1 LNHDA and CDR2 SQIVND (reference sequence). Turning to this clone: Its antigen is still unknown.

Following culture for under 12 days, CD4+ T cells were isolated. As their vaccination, participants received two doses of either BNT162b2 or mRNA-1273. Nucleocapsid antibodies stayed negative before and after vaccination, showing no earlier SARS-CoV-2 infection. Generated by immunoSEQ multiplex PCR, the TCRdb table keeps only in-frame clones and is missing some. Here the sample spans about 73,000 clones, roughly 73% being singletons. General observations from the study: Clones induced by infection and by vaccine showed marked clonal contraction late after vaccination. The vaccine-induced clones of healthy vaccinees included only 1 of 255 that cross-reacted with common cold coronaviruses.

This specimen was CD4+ T cells from PBMCs cultured without peptide, taken after COVID-19 vaccination. V and J are TRBV19 and TRBJ2-1; TRBD1 matches at 7 bases. The TCR was taken from a human donor who received a COVID-19 vaccine. CDR3 DNA: TGTGCCAGTTCCCGACAGGGTCGGTGGAATGAGCAGTTCTTC. This translates into CASSRQGRWNEQFF.